The 29 T cell receptor beta chains given below trace back to one sample, sequenced in a study of cytomegalovirus exposure and HLA in healthy donors. The PCR made use of 60 Vbeta and 13 Jbeta primers. Using immunoSEQ multiplex PCR, the repertoire was profiled, and TCRdb retains in-frame clones only, with some absent. The sample contains about 150,000 clones, approximately 80% of which appear only once. Specimen: PBMCs. The receptors derive from a boy between 2 and 15 years old in good health and CMV-seronegative.

The V and J genes are TRBV19 and TRBJ1-3; TRBD1 matches 12 bases. The length of the CDR3 is 17 residues. Germline V lookup: CDR1 LNHDA, CDR2 SQIVND (reference sequence). Trimming at V came to 7 bases and at J to 4 bases, leaving 11 bases not matched to a gene. The CDR3 loop reads CASKRGQGANSGNTIYF. The CDR3 DNA reads TGTGCCAGTAAGCGGGGACAGGGGGCGAATTCCGGAAACACCATATATTTT. Filled out from reference TRBV19 and TRBJ1-3, the complete variable domain reads DGGITQSPKYLFRKEGQNVTLSCEQNLNHDAMYWYRQDPGQGLRLIYYSQIVNDFQKGDIAEGYSVSREKKESFPLTVTSAQKNPTAFYLCASKRGQGANSGNTIYFGEGSWLTVV.

This rearrangement joins TRBV11-2 to TRBJ2-1; 9 bases fit TRBD1. Germline lookup yields CDR1 SGHAT and CDR2 FQNNGV. CDR3 size: 15 residues. V dropped 6 bases and J dropped 2; count of bases not matched to a gene: 5. CDR3 DNA: TGTGCCAGCAGGGGGGACAGGGCGACCTACAATGAGCAGTTCTTC. It codes for CASRGDRATYNEQFF.

The rearrangement uses TRBV12-5 and TRBJ1-4; tentatively, D is TRBD1 (6 bases). Germline V lookup: CDR1 LGHNT, CDR2 FRNRAP. The CDR3 loop spans 16 amino acids. V was shortened by 1 base and J by 2 bases, with 11 bases between the two germline ends. The CDR3 protein is CASGLGPGGTNEKLFF. DNA for the CDR3: TGTGCTAGTGGTTTGGGCCCGGGGGGCACTAATGAAAAACTGTTTTTT.

This chain uses TRBV5-1 with TRBJ1-1; D not certain. This CDR3 is built from 17 residues. Germline assignment: CDR1 SGHRS and CDR2 YFSETQ. V was clipped by 1 base and J by 5 bases, with 21 bases between them. CDR3 DNA sequence: TGCGCCAGCAGCTTGAATCCCCGAACGGGGTACGCGACTGAAGCTTTCTTT. This gives the protein CASSLNPRTGYATEAFF. Together with reference TRBV5-1 and TRBJ1-1, the CDR3 gives the full variable domain: KAGVTQTPRYLIKTRGQQVTLSCSPISGHRSVSWYQQTPGQGLQFLFEYFSETQRNKGNFPGRFSGRQFSNSRSEMNVSTLELGDSALYLCASSLNPRTGYATEAFFGQGTRLTVV.

CDR3 protein: CASSVTGGLSTDTQYF. CDR3 DNA sequence: TGTGCCAGCAGCGTTACAGGGGGCTTAAGCACAGATACGCAGTATTTT. The chain couples TRBV7-6 to TRBJ2-3, with TRBD1 matching over 9 bases. This CDR3 region has 16 residues. Per germline, CDR1 SGHVS and CDR2 FNYEAQ. With 5 bases clipped from V and 0 bases from J, the junction kept 6 bases outside the gene matches.

The chain joins TRBV4-2 to TRBJ2-5, with D perhaps matching TRBD2 (5 bases). The J call may be faulty, since TRBJ2-7 better matches the DNA end. Germline V gene data show CDR1 as LGHNA and CDR2 as YNFKEQ. There are 15 residues in the CDR3. The CDR3 nucleotides are TGTGCCAGCAGCCAAGAAAGAGGGTTTTTCTACGAGCAGTACTTC. Translating gives CASSQERGFFYEQYF.

The chain carries TRBV6-6 and TRBJ1-2; possible D gene TRBD1, 6 bases. The V end lost 4 bases, the J end lost 7 bases, and 16 bases lay between the germline ends. This CDR3 is 14 amino acids long. Germline V CDR1 and CDR2: MNHNY, SVGAGI (reference sequence). The CDR3 DNA is TGTGCCAGCAGTTTCTCCAGGGGCGCGTCTGGCTACACCTTC. Amino acid sequence: CASSFSRGASGYTF.

This clone was observed a few times. The chain employs TRBV5-1 and TRBJ1-1, with 7 bases fitting TRBD1. The V segment lost 0 bases and the J segment 10 bases; nucleotides outside the gene matches: 12. The CDR3 sequence is 15 residues long. Germline CDR1 is SGHRS and CDR2 is YFSETQ. CDR3: CASSLDVQGQGGAFF. Written as DNA, the CDR3 is TGCGCCAGCAGCTTGGACGTGCAAGGGCAGGGGGGAGCTTTCTTT.

The chain recombines TRBV28 with TRBJ2-1; TRBD1 aligns across 12 bases. There are 16 residues in the CDR3. CDR1 and CDR2 (germline): MDHEN, SYDVKM. Trimming removed 5 bases from V and 4 bases from J; junction bases left unmatched: 6. Here the CDR3 reads CASSLGTGGLYNEQFF. Written as DNA, the CDR3 is TGTGCCAGCAGTCTTGGGACAGGGGGCCTTTACAATGAGCAGTTCTTC.

V usage is TRBV2 and J usage is TRBJ1-5; D is unclear. The CDR3 totals 16 residues. Trimming pared 1 base from V and 4 bases from J, leaving 14 bases between. Germline V gene data show CDR1 as SNHLY and CDR2 as FYNNEI. The CDR3 DNA follows: TGTGCCAGCAGTGAAGGCGGGAGACGTCGGAATCAGCCCCAGCATTTT. Protein: CASSEGGRRRNQPQHF.

This clone showed up just a few times. This chain uses TRBV28 with TRBJ2-2, with 7 bases fitting TRBD1. CDR3 length equals 16 residues. V shed 3 bases and J 7 bases; nucleotides not matched to a gene: 11. Germline values: CDR1 MDHEN, CDR2 SYDVKM. For the CDR3, the DNA is TGTGCCAGCAGTTTCCTTGACAGGGTTCCTGGCGGGGAGCTGTTTTTT. Translating it yields CASSFLDRVPGGELFF.

The chain carries TRBV2 and TRBJ2-7; 8 bases fit TRBD1. Per the germline V gene, CDR1 is SNHLY and CDR2 is FYNNEI. This CDR3 region has 15 residues. The ends lost 7 bases at V and 6 bases at J; junction bases unmatched: 14. The CDR3 nucleotides are TGTGCCAGCAAACCTCGACAGGGGATCTCCGGCGAGCAGTACTTC. The encoded protein is CASKPRQGISGEQYF. The full variable domain, its missing parts supplied by reference TRBV2 and TRBJ2-7, is EPEVTQTPSHQVTQMGQEVILRCVPISNHLYFYWYRQILGQKVEFLVSFYNNEISEKSEIFDDQFSVERPDGSNFTLKIRSTKLEDSAMYFCASKPRQGISGEQYFGPGTRLTVT.

The chain joins TRBV5-1 to TRBJ1-4, with 7 bases fitting TRBD1. The CDR3 contains 15 residues. With V trimmed by 4 bases and J by 0 bases, 3 bases remained unmatched. Germline values: CDR1 SGHRS, CDR2 YFSETQ. CDR3 bases: TGCGCCAGCAGCCCGGGGACAGCAACTAATGAAAAACTGTTTTTT. The encoded protein is CASSPGTATNEKLFF.

This sequence joins TRBV5-5 and TRBJ1-5; D unclear. Germline CDR1 SGHKS, CDR2 YYEKEE (reference sequence). Trimming removed 1 base at V and 4 bases at J, with 12 bases between. The CDR3 contains 15 residues. Here the CDR3 reads CASSLKPEANQPQHF. The CDR3 DNA reads as TGTGCCAGCAGCTTGAAACCCGAGGCAAATCAGCCCCAGCATTTT. The entire variable domain, with the rest obtained from reference TRBV5-5 and TRBJ1-5, is as follows: DAGVTQSPTHLIKTRGQQVTLRCSPISGHKSVSWYQQVLGQGPQFIFQYYEKEERGRGNFPDRFSARQFPNYSSELNVNALLLGDSALYLCASSLKPEANQPQHFGDGTRLSIL.

The gene calls are TRBV10-2 and TRBJ2-3; 10 bases fit TRBD2. Germline V gene sequence: CDR1 WSHSY, CDR2 SAAADI. The CDR3 spans 18 residues. The V segment lost 0 bases and the J segment 0 bases; nucleotides outside the gene matches: 6. Written as DNA, the CDR3 is TGCGCCAGCAGTGAGTCGCAGCGGGGGGGCCCTAGCACAGATACGCAGTATTTT. Translating it yields CASSESQRGGPSTDTQYF.

The chain uses TRBV4-3 and TRBJ2-3; D is undetermined. The V gene lost 0 bases and the J gene lost 0 bases, with 13 bases spanning the gap. CDR1 and CDR2 (germline): LGHNA, YSLEER. CDR3 length: 17 amino acids. The CDR3 DNA sequence: TGCGCCAGCAGCCAAGATGGCACCTGGGCAAGCACAGATACGCAGTATTTT. The encoded protein is CASSQDGTWASTDTQYF.

The chain joins TRBV7-2 to TRBJ2-7; D remains ambiguous. This CDR3 has 15 amino acids. V was pared by 5 bases and J by 3 bases, with 17 bases between. Germline CDR1 SGHTA, CDR2 FQGNSA. CDR3 bases: TGTGCCAGCAGCCCTTTCCCAGTGATCCTCTACGAGCAGTACTTC. As protein: CASSPFPVILYEQYF.

The CDR3 region has the DNA TGTGCCAGCAGTGCCACCGGGACTAGCGGGAACCGGCAGTATTTT. As protein: CASSATGTSGNRQYF. V and J are TRBV2 and TRBJ2-3; TRBD2 matches 13 bases. The CDR3 is 15 residues long. Germline V CDR1 and CDR2: SNHLY, FYNNEI. The junction had 9 bases not matched to a gene; V was cut back by 4 bases and J by 11 bases.

The genes are TRBV6-6 and TRBJ2-5; D might be TRBD1 (5 bases). V was pared by 2 bases and J by 5 bases, with 15 bases between. The CDR3 covers 15 residues. The germline V gene encodes CDR1 MNHNY and CDR2 SVGAGI (reference sequence). The CDR3 reads CASSYGQGIAETQYF. For the CDR3, the DNA is TGTGCCAGCAGTTACGGGCAGGGAATCGCGGAGACCCAGTACTTC.

This chain joins TRBV10-3 and TRBJ2-7; 10 positions match TRBD1. This CDR3 has 13 amino acids. J was trimmed by 2 bases and V by 10 bases; bases with no gene match: 5. Germline V gene sequence: CDR1 ENHRY, CDR2 SYGVKD. CDR3 DNA sequence: TGTGCCACCTGGGACAGGGGCCCCTACGAGCAGTACTTC. Its protein product is CATWDRGPYEQYF.

The chain carries TRBV5-1 and TRBJ1-2; 7 bases agree with TRBD1. V was pared by 3 bases and J by 2 bases, with 10 bases of the junction left unmatched. Germline values: CDR1 SGHRS, CDR2 YFSETQ. The CDR3 is made up of 16 amino acids. The CDR3 is CASSSHTGTENYGYTF. Written as DNA, the CDR3 is TGCGCCAGCAGCTCACATACCGGGACAGAAAACTATGGCTACACCTTC.

The count of this clone is one. The chain joins TRBV10-3 to TRBJ1-2; tentatively, D is TRBD1 (6 bases). With 5 bases removed from V and 2 bases from J, the gap between germline ends came to 21 bases. CDR1 and CDR2 (germline): ENHRY, SYGVKD. The length of the CDR3 is 17 residues. CDR3 amino acids: CAISLQPPLTGNYGYTF. The CDR3 nucleotides read TGTGCCATCAGTCTTCAACCACCTTTAACAGGGAACTATGGCTACACCTTC.

The V and J genes are TRBV7-9 and TRBJ2-7, with 8 bases that match TRBD1. Unmatched junction bases numbered 7, after V lost 6 bases and J lost 0 bases. This CDR3 has 15 amino acids. Germline CDR1 SEHNR, CDR2 FQNEAQ (reference sequence). The CDR3 reads CASRLGQGPSYEQYF. Written as DNA, the CDR3 is TGTGCCAGCAGACTTGGACAGGGACCCTCCTACGAGCAGTACTTC.

The gene calls are TRBV9 and TRBJ2-7, with 8 bases lining up with TRBD2. Losses at the gene ends were 2 bases for V and 5 bases for J; bases not matched to a gene: 12. Germline lookup yields CDR1 SGDLS and CDR2 YYNGEE. The CDR3 is made up of 16 amino acids. Here the CDR3 DNA reads TGTGCCAGCAGCGTCTCCCCTAGCGGGCCGTTGAACGAGCAGTACTTC. This translates into CASSVSPSGPLNEQYF. Looking up the rest from reference TRBV9 and TRBJ2-7 gives the full variable domain: DSGVTQTPKHLITATGQRVTLRCSPRSGDLSVYWYQQSLDQGLQFLIQYYNGEERAKGNILERFSAQQFPDLHSELNLSSLELGDSALYFCASSVSPSGPLNEQYFGPGTRLTVT.

This CDR3 is CASSEWDSSYEQYF. Here the CDR3 DNA reads TGTGCCAGCAGTGAATGGGACAGCTCCTACGAGCAGTACTTC. The chain has TRBV6-5 and TRBJ2-7, with 7 bases that match TRBD1. The V segment lost 5 bases and the J segment 0 bases; nucleotides outside the gene matches: 4. This CDR3 spans 14 amino acids. The germline CDR1 and CDR2 sequences are MNHEY and SVGAGI.

In nucleotides, the CDR3 is TGTGCCAGCAGTCCGACATTATATGGCTACACCTTC. Its protein product is CASSPTLYGYTF. The rearrangement links TRBV6-6 to TRBJ1-2; D remains ambiguous. V was trimmed by 5 bases and J by 5 bases, leaving 9 bases between them. Germline V CDR1 and CDR2: MNHNY, SVGAGI (reference sequence). The CDR3 is 12 residues long.

For this clone: Within the sample, other DNA sequences also encode this same CDR3. CDR3 protein: CASSYRETQYF. As DNA, the CDR3 is TGTGCCAGCAGTTATCGAGAGACCCAGTACTTC. V gene TRBV6-6 combines with J gene TRBJ2-5; D is undetermined. Trimming removed 3 bases from V and 4 bases from J, with 3 bases in between. The CDR3 spans 11 residues. The germline V gene encodes CDR1 MNHNY and CDR2 SVGAGI (reference sequence).

The chain combines TRBV10-3 with TRBJ1-3; no reliable D call. Germline V gene data show CDR1 as ENHRY and CDR2 as SYGVKD. The V and J ends lost 0 bases and 8 bases respectively, with 11 bases between them. The CDR3 length is 14 residues. The CDR3 loop is CAISESLAADTIYF. The CDR3 DNA sequence: TGTGCCATCAGTGAGTCGTTGGCTGCGGACACCATATATTTT.

The V and J genes are TRBV28 and TRBJ2-1; 9 nucleotides match TRBD2. CDR3 length: 16 residues. Germline CDR1 MDHEN, CDR2 SYDVKM. J was trimmed by 7 bases and V by 2 bases; bases with no gene match: 9. CDR3: CASSLGDFAGGNEQFF. The CDR3 DNA follows: TGTGCCAGCAGTTTAGGGGACTTTGCGGGAGGGAATGAGCAGTTCTTC.